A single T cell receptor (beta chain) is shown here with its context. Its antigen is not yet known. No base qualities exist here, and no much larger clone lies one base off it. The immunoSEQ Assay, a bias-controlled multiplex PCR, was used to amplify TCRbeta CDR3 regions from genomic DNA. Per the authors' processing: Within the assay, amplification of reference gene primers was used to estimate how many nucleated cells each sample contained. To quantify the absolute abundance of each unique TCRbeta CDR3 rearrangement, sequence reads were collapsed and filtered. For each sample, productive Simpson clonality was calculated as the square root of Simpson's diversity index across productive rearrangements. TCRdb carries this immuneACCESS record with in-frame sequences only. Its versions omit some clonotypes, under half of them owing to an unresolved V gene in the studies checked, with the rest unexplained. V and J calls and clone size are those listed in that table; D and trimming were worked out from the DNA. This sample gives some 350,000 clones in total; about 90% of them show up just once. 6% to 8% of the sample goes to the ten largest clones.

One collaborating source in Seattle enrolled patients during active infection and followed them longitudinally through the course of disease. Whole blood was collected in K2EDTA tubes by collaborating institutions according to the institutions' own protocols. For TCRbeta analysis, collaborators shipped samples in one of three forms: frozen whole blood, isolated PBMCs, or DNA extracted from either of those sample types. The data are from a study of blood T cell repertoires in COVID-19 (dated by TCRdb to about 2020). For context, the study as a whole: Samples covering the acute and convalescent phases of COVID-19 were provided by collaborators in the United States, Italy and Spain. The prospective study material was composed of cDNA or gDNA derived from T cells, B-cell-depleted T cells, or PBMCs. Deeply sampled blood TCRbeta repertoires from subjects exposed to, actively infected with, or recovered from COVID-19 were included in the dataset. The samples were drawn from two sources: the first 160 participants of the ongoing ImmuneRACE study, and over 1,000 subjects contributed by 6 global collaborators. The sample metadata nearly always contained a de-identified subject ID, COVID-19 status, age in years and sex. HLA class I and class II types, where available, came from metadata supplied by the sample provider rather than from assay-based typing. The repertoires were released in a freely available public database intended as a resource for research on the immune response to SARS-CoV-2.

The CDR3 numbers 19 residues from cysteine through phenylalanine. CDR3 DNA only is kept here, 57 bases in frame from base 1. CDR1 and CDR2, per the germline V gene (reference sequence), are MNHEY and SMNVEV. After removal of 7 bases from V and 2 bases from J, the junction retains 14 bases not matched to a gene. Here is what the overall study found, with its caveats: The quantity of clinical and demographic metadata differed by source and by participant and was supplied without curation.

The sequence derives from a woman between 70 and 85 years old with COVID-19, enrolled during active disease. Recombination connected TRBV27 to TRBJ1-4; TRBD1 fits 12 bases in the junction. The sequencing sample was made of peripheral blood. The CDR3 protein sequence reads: CASTMKGTGGVTTNEKLFF. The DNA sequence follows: TGTGCCAGCACCATGAAAGGGACAGGGGGCGTTACGACTAATGAAAAACTGTTTTTT.